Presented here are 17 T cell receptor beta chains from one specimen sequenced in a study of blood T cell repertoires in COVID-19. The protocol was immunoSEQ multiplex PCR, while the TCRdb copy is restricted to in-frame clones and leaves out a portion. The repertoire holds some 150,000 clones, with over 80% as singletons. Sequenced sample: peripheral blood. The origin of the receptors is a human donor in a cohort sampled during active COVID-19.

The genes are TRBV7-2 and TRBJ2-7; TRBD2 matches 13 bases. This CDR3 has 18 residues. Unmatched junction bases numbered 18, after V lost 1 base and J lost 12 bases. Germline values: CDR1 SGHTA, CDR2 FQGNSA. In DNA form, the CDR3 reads TGTGCCAGCAGCTTAGATTCTCGGGCATCGCTGGGACTAGCGGGACGGTACTTC. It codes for CASSLDSRASLGLAGRYF.

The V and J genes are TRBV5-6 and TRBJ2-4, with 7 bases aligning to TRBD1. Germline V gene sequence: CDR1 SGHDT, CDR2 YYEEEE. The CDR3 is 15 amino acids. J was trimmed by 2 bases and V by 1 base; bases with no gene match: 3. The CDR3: CASSLTGVSKNIQYF. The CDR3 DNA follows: TGTGCCAGCAGCTTGACAGGGGTGTCCAAAAACATTCAGTACTTC. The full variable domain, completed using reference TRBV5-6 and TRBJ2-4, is DAGVTQSPTHLIKTRGQQVTLRCSPKSGHDTVSWYQQALGQGPQFIFQYYEEEERQRGNFPDRFSGHQFPNYSSELNVNALLLGDSALYLCASSLTGVSKNIQYFGAGTRLSVL.

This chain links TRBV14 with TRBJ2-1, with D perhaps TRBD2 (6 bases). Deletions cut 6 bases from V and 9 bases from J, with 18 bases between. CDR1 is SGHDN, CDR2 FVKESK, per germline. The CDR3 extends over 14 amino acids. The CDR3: CASRRGGYGGEQFF. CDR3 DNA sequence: TGTGCCAGCAGGAGAGGAGGGTACGGTGGTGAGCAGTTCTTC.

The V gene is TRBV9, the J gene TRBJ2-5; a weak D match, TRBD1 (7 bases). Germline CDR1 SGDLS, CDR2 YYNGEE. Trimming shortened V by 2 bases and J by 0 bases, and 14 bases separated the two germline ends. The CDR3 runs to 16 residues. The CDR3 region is CASSVGGRGDQETQYF. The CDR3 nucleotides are TGTGCCAGCAGCGTCGGCGGCAGGGGGGACCAAGAGACCCAGTACTTC.

In nucleotides, the CDR3 is TGTGCCAGTGGTACAACAGGGGTAAACATTCAGTACTTC. The encoded protein is CASGTTGVNIQYF. The chain uses TRBV19 and TRBJ2-4, with 7 positions matching TRBD1. V lost 8 bases, J lost 6 bases, and 7 bases stayed unmatched. Germline CDR1 reads LNHDA; CDR2 reads SQIVND (reference sequence). This CDR3 region has 13 residues.

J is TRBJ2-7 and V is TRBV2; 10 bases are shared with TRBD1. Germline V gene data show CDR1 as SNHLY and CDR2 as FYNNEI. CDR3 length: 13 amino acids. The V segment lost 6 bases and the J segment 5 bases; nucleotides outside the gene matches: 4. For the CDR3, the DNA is TGTGCCAGCAGCAAGGACAGGGGGGACGAGCAGTACTTC. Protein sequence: CASSKDRGDEQYF.

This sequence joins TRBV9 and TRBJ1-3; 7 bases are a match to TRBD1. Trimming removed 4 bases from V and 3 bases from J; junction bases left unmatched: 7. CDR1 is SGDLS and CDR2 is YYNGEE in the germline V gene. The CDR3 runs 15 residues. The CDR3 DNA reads TGTGCCAGCAGCACCAGGACAGGCGGTGGAAACACCATATATTTT. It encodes CASSTRTGGGNTIYF.

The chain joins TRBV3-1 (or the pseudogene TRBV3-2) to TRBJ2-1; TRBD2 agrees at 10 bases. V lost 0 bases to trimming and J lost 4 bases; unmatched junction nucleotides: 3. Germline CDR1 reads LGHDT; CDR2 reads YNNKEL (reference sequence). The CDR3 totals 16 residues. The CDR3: CASSQDLLAGYNEQFF. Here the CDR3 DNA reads TGTGCCAGCAGCCAAGATCTACTAGCGGGATACAATGAGCAGTTCTTC.

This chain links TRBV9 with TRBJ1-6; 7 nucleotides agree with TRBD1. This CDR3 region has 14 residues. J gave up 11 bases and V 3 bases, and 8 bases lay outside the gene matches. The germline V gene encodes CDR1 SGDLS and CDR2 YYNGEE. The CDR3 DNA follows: TGTGCCAGCAGCGAAACAGGGGCCTTCACACCCCTCCACTTT. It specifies CASSETGAFTPLHF.

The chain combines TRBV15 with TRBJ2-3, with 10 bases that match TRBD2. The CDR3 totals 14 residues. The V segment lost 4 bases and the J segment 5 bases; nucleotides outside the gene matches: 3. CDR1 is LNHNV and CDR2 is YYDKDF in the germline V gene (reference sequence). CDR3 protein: CATSTSGRGDTQYF. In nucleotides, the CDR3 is TGTGCCACCAGCACTAGCGGGAGAGGAGATACGCAGTATTTT.

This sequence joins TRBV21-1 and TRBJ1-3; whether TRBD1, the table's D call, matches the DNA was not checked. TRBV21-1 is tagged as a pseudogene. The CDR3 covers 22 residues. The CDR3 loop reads CASSKSRGQGAFSLGSGNTIYF. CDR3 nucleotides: TGTGCCAGCAGCAAAAGTCGGGGACAGGGCGCATTTTCCCTAGGGTCCGGAAACACCATATATTTT.

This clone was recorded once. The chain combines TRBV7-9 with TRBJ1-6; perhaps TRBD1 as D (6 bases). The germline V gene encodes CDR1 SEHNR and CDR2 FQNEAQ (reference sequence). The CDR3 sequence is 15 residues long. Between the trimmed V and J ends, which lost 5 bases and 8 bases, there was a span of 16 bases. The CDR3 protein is CASSPTGGGHSPLHF. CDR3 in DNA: TGTGCCAGCAGCCCCACGGGAGGGGGGCATTCACCCCTCCACTTT.

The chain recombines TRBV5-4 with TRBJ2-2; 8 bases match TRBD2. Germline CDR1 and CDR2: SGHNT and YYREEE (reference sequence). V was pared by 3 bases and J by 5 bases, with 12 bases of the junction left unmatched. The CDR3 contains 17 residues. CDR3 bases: TGTGCCAGCAGCTCCCCCAAAGCGGGAGTGAATACCGGGGAGCTGTTTTTT. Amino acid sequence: CASSSPKAGVNTGELFF.

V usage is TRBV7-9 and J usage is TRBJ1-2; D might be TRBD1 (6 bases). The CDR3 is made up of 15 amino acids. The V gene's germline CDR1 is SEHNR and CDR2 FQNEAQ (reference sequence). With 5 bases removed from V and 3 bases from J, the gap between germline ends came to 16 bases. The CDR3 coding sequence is TGTGCCAGCAGCCGAGGGGGAAGGACCTACTATGGCTACACCTTC. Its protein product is CASSRGGRTYYGYTF. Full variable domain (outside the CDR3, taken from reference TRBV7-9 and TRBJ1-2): DTGVSQNPRHKITKRGQNVTFRCDPISEHNRLYWYRQTLGQGPEFLTYFQNEAQLEKSRLLSDRFSAERPKGSFSTLEIQRTEQGDSAMYLCASSRGGRTYYGYTFGSGTRLTVV.

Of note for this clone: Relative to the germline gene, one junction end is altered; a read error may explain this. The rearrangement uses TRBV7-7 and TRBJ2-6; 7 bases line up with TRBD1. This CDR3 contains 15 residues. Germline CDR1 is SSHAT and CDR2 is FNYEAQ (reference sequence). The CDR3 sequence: CASSLGGGGANVLTF. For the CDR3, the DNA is TGTGCTAGCAGCTTAGGGGGCGGTGGGGCCAACGTCCTGACTTTC.

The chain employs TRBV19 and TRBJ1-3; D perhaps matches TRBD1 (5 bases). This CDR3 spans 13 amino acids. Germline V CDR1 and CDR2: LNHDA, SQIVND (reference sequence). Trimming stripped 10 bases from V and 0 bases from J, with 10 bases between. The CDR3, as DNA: TGTGCCACCTCGACAGCCTCTGGAAACACCATATATTTT. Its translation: CATSTASGNTIYF.

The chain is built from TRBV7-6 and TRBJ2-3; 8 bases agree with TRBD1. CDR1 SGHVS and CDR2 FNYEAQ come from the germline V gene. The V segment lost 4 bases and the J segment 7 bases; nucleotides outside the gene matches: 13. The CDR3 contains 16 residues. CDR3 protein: CASSSASGGARNTQYF. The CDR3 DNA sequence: TGTGCCAGCAGCTCAGCTTCAGGGGGCGCGCGTAATACGCAGTATTTT.